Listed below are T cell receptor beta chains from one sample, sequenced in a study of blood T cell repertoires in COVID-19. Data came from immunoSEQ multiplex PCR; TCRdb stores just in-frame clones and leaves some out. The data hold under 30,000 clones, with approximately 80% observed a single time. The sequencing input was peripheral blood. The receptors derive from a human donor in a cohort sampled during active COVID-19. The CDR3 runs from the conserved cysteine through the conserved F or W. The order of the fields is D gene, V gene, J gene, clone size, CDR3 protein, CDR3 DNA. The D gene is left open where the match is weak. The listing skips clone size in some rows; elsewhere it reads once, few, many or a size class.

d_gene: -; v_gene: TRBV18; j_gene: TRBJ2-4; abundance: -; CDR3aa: CASSTTDREDIQYF; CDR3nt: TGTGCCAGCTCAACTACAGACAGGGAGGACATTCAGTACTTC
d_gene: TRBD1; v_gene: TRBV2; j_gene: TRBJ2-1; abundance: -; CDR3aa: CASSGTGNYNEQFF; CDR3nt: TGTGCCAGCAGCGGGACAGGGAACTACAATGAGCAGTTCTTC
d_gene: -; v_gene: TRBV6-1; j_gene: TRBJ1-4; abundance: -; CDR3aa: CASSEALVGTSTNEKLFF; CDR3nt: TGTGCCAGCAGTGAAGCGCTAGTGGGGACTTCAACTAATGAAAAACTGTTTTTT
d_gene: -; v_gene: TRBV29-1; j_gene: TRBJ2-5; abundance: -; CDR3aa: CSYTPGFQETQYF; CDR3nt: TGCAGCTATACCCCAGGGTTCCAAGAGACCCAGTACTTC
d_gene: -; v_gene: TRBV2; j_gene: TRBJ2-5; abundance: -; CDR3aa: CASSELAFQETQYF; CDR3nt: TGTGCCAGCAGTGAACTTGCGTTCCAAGAGACCCAGTACTTC
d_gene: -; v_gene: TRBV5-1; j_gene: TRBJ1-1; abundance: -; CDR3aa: CASSLARGNTEAFF; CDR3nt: TGCGCCAGCAGCTTGGCGCGGGGGAACACTGAAGCTTTCTTT
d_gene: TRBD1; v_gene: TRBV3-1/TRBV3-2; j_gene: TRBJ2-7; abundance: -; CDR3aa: CASSPWDRGPHYEQYF; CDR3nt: TGTGCCAGCAGCCCATGGGACAGGGGGCCCCATTACGAGCAGTACTTC
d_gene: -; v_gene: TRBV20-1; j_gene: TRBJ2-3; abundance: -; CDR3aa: CSASSRLTDFDTQYF; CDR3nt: TGCAGTGCTAGTAGTAGGCTGACTGATTTCGATACGCAGTATTTT
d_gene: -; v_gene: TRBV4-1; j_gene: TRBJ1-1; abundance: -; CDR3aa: CASRQLGRTMNTEAFF; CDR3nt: TGCGCCAGCAGACAACTCGGACGGACTATGAACACTGAAGCTTTCTTT
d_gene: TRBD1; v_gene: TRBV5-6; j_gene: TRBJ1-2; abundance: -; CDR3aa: CASSPPWTGENGYTF; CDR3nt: TGTGCCAGCAGCCCGCCATGGACAGGGGAAAATGGCTACACCTTC
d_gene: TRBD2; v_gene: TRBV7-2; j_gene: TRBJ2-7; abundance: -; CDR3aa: CASSLAGTLADPYEQYF; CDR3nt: TGTGCCAGCAGCTTAGCGGGGACCCTAGCGGACCCCTACGAGCAGTACTTC
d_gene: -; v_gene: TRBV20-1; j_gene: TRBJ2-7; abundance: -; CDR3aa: CSASPAGTPSSYEQYF; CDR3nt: TGCAGTGCTAGTCCCGCCGGGACACCGAGCTCCTACGAGCAGTACTTC
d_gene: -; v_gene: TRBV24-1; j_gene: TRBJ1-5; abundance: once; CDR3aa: CATPGSRHFWVSNQPQHF; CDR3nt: TGTGCCACCCCCGGCTCCAGGCATTTCTGGGTTAGCAATCAGCCCCAGCATTTT
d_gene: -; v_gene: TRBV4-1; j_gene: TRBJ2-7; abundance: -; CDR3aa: CASSQEGGLSYEQYF; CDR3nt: TGCGCCAGCAGCCAAGAAGGTGGGCTCTCCTACGAGCAGTACTTC
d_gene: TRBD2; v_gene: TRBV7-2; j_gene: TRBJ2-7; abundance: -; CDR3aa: CASSGGPGTRYEQYF; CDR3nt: TGTGCCAGCAGCGGAGGACCCGGGACTAGGTACGAGCAGTACTTC
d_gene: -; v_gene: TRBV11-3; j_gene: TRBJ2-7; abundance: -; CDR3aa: CASSRQEGDEQYF; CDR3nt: TGTGCCAGCAGCCGACAGGAAGGGGACGAGCAGTACTTC
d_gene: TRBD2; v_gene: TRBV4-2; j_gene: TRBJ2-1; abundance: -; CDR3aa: CASSQDRLAGGGGEQFF; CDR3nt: TGTGCCAGCAGCCAAGATCGGCTAGCGGGGGGAGGTGGTGAGCAGTTCTTC
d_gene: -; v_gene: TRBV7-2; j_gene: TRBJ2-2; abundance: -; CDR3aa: CASSLGFWENRELFF; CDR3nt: TGTGCCAGCAGCTTAGGATTTTGGGAGAACCGGGAGCTGTTTTTT
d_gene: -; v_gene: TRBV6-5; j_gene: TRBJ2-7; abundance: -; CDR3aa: CASSPQLGQYF; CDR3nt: TGTGCCAGCAGCCCCCAACTCGGGCAGTACTTC
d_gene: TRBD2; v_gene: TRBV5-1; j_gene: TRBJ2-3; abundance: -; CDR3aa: CASSPGTRGTDTQYF; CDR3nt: TGCGCCAGCAGTCCGGGCACGCGGGGGACAGATACGCAGTATTTT
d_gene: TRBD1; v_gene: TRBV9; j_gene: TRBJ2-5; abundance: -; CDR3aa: CASSVEGQPQETQYF; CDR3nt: TGTGCCAGCAGCGTAGAGGGACAGCCCCAAGAGACCCAGTACTTC
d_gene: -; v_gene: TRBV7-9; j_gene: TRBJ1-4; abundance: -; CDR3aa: CASSLVQGLNEKLFF; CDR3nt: TGTGCCAGCAGCTTAGTGCAGGGGTTAAATGAAAAACTGTTTTTT
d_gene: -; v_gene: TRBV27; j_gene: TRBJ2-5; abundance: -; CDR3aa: CASSLTGNRPGTQYF; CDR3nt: TGTGCCAGCAGTTTGACAGGAAATCGTCCAGGGACCCAGTACTTC
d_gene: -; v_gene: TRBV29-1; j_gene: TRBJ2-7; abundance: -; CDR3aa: CSVAEGPLGEQYF; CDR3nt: TGCAGCGTTGCGGAGGGACCCTTGGGGGAGCAGTACTTC
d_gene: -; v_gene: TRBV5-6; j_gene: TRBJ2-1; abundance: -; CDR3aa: CASSPTRGALQFF; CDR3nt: TGTGCCAGCAGCCCCACGCGGGGTGCGTTGCAGTTCTTC
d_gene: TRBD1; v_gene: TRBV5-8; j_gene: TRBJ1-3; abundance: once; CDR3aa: CASSFRGISGNTIYF; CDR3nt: TGTGCCAGCAGCTTCAGGGGGATCTCTGGAAACACCATATATTTT
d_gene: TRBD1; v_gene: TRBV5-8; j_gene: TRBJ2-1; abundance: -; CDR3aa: CARTGGYNEQFF; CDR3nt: TGTGCCAGGACAGGGGGTTACAATGAGCAGTTCTTC
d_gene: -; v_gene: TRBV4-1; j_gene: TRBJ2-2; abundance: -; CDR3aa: CASSHRLGDGTGELFF; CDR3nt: TGCGCCAGCAGCCACCGACTAGGCGATGGCACCGGGGAGCTGTTTTTT
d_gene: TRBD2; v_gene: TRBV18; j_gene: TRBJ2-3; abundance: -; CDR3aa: CASSPLAGDTQYF; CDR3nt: TGTGCCAGCTCACCTCTAGCGGGAGATACGCAGTATTTT
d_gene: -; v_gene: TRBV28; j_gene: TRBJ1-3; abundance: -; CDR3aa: CASSPPVPSGEGNTIYF; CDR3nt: TGTGCCAGCAGTCCCCCGGTCCCCTCGGGGGAAGGTAACACCATATATTTT
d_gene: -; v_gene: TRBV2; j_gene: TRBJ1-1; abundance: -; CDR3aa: CASGMGERAEAFF; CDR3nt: TGTGCCAGCGGGATGGGGGAGCGGGCTGAAGCTTTCTTT
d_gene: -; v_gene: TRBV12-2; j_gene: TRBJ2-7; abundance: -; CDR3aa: CASRLGPDGSPYEQYF; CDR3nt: TGTGCAAGTCGCTTGGGTCCCGACGGGTCCCCCTACGAGCAGTACTTC
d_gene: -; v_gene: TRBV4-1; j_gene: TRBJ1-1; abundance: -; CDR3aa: CASSQARQLNTEAFF; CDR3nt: TGCGCCAGCAGCCAAGCCCGACAGCTGAACACTGAAGCTTTCTTT
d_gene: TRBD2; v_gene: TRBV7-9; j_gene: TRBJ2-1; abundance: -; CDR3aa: CASSFRLAGAGEQFF; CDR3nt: TGTGCCAGCAGCTTCAGACTAGCGGGAGCGGGTGAGCAGTTCTTC
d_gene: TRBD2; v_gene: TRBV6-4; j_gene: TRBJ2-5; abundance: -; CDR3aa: CASSDARLAVQETQYF; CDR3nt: TGTGCCAGCAGTGACGCCCGACTAGCGGTCCAAGAGACCCAGTACTTC
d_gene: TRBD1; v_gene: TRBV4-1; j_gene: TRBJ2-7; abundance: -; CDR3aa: CASSHTGTGVYEQYF; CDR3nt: TGCGCCAGCAGCCACACCGGGACAGGGGTCTACGAGCAGTACTTC
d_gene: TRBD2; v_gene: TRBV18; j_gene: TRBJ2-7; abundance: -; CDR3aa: CASSPSWGGEVRYEQYF; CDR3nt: TGTGCCAGCTCCCCATCCTGGGGAGGGGAAGTTCGTTACGAGCAGTACTTC
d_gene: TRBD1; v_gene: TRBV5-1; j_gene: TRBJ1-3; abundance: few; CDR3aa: CASSAGQGLPGNTIYF; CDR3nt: TGCGCCAGCAGCGCGGGACAGGGGCTTCCTGGAAACACCATATATTTT
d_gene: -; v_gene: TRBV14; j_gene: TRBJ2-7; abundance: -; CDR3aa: CASSRKNKGKTYEQYF; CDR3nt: TGTGCCAGCAGCCGCAAGAACAAGGGGAAAACCTACGAGCAGTACTTC
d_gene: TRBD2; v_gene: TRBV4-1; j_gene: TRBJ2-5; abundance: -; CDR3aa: CASSQDGEGMGETQYF; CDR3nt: TGCGCCAGCAGCCAAGATGGGGAGGGCATGGGAGAGACCCAGTACTTC
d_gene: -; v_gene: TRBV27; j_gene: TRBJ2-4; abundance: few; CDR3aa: CASSSTSENIQYF; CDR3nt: TGTGCCAGCAGTTCCACTAGTGAAAACATTCAGTACTTC
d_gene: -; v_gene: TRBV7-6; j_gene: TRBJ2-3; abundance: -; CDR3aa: CASSPGSDTQYF; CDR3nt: TGTGCCAGCAGCCCGGGTTCAGATACGCAGTATTTT
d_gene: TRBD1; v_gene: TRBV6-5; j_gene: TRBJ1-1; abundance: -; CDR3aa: CASSYGTGPAFF; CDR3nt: TGTGCCAGCAGTTACGGGACAGGGCCGGCTTTCTTT
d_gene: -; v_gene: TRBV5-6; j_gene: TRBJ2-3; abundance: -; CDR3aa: CASSLAADTQYF; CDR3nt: TGTGCCAGCAGCTTGGCCGCGGATACGCAGTATTTT
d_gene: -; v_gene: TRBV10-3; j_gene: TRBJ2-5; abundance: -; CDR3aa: CASHTGLQETQYF; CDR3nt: TGTGCCAGCCACACAGGGCTCCAAGAGACCCAGTACTTC
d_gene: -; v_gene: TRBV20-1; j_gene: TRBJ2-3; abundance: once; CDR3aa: CSVPWSTQYF; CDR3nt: TGCAGTGTCCCGTGGAGTACGCAGTATTTT
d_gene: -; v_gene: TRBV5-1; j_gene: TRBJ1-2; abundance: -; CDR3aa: CASSLGIEYTF; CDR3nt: TGCGCCAGCAGCCTCGGTATTGAGTACACCTTC
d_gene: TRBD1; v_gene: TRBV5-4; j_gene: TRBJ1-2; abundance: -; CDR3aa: CASSLTGGHYGYTF; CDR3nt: TGTGCCAGCAGCTTGACAGGGGGCCACTATGGCTACACCTTC
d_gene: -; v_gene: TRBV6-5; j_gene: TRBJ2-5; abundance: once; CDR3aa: CASEQGQTQYF; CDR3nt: TGTGCCAGCGAACAGGGTCAGACCCAGTACTTC
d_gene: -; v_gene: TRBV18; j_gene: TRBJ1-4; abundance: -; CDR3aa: CASSPRGSNEKLFF; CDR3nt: TGTGCCAGCTCACCAAGGGGGTCAAATGAAAAACTGTTTTTT